Sequencing of this T cell receptor beta chain was carried out in a study of beta chain features in type 1 diabetes. The V gene lost 0 bases and the J gene lost 8 bases, with 7 bases spanning the gap. The V gene's germline CDR1 is GTSNPN and CDR2 SVGIG (reference sequence). This CDR3 is built from 11 residues. A remark on this clone: Its antigen is not known. Other DNA variants within this sample encode the same CDR3.

Investigators reverse transcribed all isolated RNA, so they sequenced expressed TCRB transcripts. TCRdb's table, derived via immunoSEQ multiplex PCR, lists solely in-frame clones and lacks some. This sample has approximately 470,000 clones, with 25% to 35% found just once. Study-wide findings and caveats: Within each of all four CD4+ subsets, Type 1 diabetes patients had TCRB CDR3s that were moderately but significantly shorter. Insertions at VDJ junctions were less frequent in type 1 diabetes patients. These patients also deleted more nucleotides at the same junctions.

In total, each donor contributed a single heparinised blood draw that averaged about 110 mL. Via CD45RO/CCR7/CD25/CD127/CD95/CD27, cells of the CD4+ naive, central memory, regulatory and stem cell-like memory subsets were sorted. The TCR comes from a man younger than 35 in good health. The V and J genes are TRBV30 and TRBJ1-1; perhaps TRBD1 as D (6 bases). Material: naive CD4+ T cells from blood. Written as DNA, the CDR3 is TGTGCCTGGAGTGTCAGGGGCGAAGCTTTCTTT. It yields the protein CAWSVRGEAFF.